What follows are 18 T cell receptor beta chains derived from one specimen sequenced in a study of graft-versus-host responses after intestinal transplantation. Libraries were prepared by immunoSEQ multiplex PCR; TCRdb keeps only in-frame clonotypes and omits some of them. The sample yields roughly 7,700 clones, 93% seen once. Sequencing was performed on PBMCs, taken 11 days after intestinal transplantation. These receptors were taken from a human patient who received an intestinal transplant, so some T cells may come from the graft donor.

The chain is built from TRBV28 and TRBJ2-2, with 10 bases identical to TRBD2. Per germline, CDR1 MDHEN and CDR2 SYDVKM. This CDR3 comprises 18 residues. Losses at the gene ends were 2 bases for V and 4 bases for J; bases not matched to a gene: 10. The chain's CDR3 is CASSLPARASGSTGELFF. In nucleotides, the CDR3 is TGTGCCAGCAGTTTACCCGCCCGGGCTAGCGGGAGCACCGGGGAGCTGTTTTTT.

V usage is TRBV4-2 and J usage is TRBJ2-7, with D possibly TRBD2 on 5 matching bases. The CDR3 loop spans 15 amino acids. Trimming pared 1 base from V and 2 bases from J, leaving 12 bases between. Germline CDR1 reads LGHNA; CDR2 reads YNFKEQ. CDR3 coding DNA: TGTGCCAGCAGCCAAGGGGGAGTCGAGGCCTACGAGCAGTACTTC. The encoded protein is CASSQGGVEAYEQYF.

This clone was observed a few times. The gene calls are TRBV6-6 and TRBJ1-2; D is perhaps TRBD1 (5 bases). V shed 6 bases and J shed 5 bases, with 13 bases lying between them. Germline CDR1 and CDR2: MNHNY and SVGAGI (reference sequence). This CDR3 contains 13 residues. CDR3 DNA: TGTGCCAGCAGGGGGGACTCCCCGTATGGCTACACCTTC. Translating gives CASRGDSPYGYTF.

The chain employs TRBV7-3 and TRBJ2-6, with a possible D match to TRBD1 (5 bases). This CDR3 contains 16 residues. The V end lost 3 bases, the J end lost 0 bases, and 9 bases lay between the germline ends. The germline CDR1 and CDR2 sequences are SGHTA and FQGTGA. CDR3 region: CASSLTRVSGANVLTF. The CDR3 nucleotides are TGTGCCAGCAGCTTGACCAGGGTCTCTGGGGCCAACGTCCTGACTTTC.

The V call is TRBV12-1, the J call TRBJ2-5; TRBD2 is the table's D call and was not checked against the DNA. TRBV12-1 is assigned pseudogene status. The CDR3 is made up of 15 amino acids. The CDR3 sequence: CASSFDGSLQETQYF. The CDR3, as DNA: TGTGCCAGCAGCTTTGACGGGAGCCTCCAAGAGACCCAGTACTTC.

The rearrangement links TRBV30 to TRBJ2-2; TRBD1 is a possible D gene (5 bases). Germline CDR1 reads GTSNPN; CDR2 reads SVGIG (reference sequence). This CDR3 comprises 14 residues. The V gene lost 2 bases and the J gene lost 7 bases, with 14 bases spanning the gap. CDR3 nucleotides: TGTGCCTGGAGTTTAGGTGCAGGGTACGGGGAGCTGTTTTTT. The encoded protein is CAWSLGAGYGELFF.

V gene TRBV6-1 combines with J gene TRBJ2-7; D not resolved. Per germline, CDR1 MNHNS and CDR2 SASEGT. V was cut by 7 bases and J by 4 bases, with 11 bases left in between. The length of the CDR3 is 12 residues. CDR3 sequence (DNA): TGTGCCAGCACCGAGGCCGGGTACGAGCAGTACTTC. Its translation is CASTEAGYEQYF.

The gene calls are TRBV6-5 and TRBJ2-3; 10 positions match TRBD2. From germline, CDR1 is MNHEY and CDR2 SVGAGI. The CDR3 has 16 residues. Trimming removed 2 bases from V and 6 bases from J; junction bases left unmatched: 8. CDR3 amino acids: CASSYKLAGRGDTQYF. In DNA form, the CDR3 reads TGTGCCAGCAGTTACAAACTAGCGGGGAGGGGGGATACGCAGTATTTT.

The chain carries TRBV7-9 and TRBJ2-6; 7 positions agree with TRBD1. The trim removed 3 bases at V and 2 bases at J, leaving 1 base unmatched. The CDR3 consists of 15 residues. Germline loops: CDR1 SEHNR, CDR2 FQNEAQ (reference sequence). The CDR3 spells CASSFDRAGANVLTF. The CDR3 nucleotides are TGTGCCAGCAGCTTCGACAGGGCTGGGGCCAACGTCCTGACTTTC.

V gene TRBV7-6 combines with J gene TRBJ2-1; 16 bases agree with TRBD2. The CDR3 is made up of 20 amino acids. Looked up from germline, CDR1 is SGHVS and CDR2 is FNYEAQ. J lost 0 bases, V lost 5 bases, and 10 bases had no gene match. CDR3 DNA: TGTGCCAGCAGCCTTTCACCGGGACTAGCGGGGGGGAGCTCCTACAATGAGCAGTTCTTC. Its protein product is CASSLSPGLAGGSSYNEQFF.

CDR3 sequence: CASSQGVSTNEKLFF. The CDR3 DNA sequence: TGTGCCAGCAGCCAAGGAGTGTCAACTAATGAAAAACTGTTTTTT. The V call is TRBV5-8, the J call TRBJ1-4; D is unclear. This CDR3 comprises 15 residues. Germline values: CDR1 SGHTS, CDR2 YDEGEE. V gave up 4 bases and J gave up 0 bases, with 10 bases separating them.

The CDR3 DNA is TGTGCCAGCAGTTACTCAGGGGGTCCCAATGAGCAGTTCTTC. As protein: CASSYSGGPNEQFF. The gene calls are TRBV6-6 and TRBJ2-1; D might be TRBD1 (6 bases). There are 14 residues in the CDR3. The V gene's germline CDR1 is MNHNY and CDR2 SVGAGI (reference sequence). V lost 0 bases and J 6 bases, leaving 9 bases between the germline ends.

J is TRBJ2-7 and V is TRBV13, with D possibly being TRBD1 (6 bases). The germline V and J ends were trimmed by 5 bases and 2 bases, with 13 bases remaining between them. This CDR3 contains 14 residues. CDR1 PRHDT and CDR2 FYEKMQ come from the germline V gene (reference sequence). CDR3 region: CASSEQGSPYEQYV. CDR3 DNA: TGTGCCAGCAGCGAACAGGGTTCCCCCTACGAGCAGTACGTC.

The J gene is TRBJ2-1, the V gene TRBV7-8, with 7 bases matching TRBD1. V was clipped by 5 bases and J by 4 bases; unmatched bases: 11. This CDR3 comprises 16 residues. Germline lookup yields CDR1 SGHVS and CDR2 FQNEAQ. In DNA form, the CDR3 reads TGTGCCAGCAGCCGCAGGTGGACAGGACAGTACAATGAGCAGTTCTTC. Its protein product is CASSRRWTGQYNEQFF. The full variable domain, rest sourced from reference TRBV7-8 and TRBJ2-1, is GAGVSQSPRYKVAKRGQDVALRCDPISGHVSLFWYQQALGQGPEFLTYFQNEAQLDKSGLPSDRFFAERPEGSVSTLKIQRTQQEDSAVYLCASSRRWTGQYNEQFFGPGTRLTVL.

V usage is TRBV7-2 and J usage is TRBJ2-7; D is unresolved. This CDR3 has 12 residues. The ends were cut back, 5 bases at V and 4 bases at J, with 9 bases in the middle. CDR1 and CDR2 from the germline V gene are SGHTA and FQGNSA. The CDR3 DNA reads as TGTGCCAGCAGCCCCCGCGGTTACGAGCAGTACTTC. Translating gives CASSPRGYEQYF.

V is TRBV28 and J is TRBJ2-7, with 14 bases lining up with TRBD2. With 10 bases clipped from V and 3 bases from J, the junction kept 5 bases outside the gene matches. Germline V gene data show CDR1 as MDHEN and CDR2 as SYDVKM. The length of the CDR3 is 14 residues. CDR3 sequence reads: CATRTSGRIYEQYF. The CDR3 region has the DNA TGTGCCACCCGGACTAGCGGGAGGATCTACGAGCAGTACTTC.

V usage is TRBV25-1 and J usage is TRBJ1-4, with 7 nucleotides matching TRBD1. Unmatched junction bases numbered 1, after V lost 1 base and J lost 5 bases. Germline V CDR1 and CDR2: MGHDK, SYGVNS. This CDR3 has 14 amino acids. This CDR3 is CASSECRGNEKLFF. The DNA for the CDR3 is TGTGCCAGCAGTGAATGCAGGGGGAATGAAAAACTGTTTTTT.

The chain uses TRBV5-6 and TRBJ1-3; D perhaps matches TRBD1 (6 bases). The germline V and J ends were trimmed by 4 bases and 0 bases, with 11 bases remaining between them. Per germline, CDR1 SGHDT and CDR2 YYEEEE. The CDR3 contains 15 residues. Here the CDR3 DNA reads TGTGCCAGCAGCCCGGACAGATTCTCTGGAAACACCATATATTTT. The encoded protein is CASSPDRFSGNTIYF.